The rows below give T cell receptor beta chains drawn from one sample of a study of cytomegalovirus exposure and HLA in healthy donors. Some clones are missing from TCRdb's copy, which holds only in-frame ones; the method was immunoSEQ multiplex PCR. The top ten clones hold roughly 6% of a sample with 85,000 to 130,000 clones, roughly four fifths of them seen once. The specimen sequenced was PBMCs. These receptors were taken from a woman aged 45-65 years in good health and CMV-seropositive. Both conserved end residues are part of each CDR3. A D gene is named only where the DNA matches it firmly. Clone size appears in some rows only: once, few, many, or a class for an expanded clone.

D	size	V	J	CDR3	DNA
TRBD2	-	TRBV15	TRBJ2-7	CATSPTKLASGGYEQYF	TGTGCCACCAGCCCGACCAAATTGGCTAGCGGGGGTTACGAGCAGTACTTC
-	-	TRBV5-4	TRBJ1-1	CASSLGGLTDGTEAFF	TGTGCCAGCAGCCTGGGGGGGCTTACAGATGGGACTGAAGCTTTCTTT
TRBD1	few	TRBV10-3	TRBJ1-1	CAISSNRGGHTEAFF	TGTGCCATCAGTAGTAACAGGGGTGGTCACACTGAAGCTTTCTTT
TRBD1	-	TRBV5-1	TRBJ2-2	CASSFFGVGQGITGELFF	TGCGCCAGCAGCTTCTTTGGTGTAGGACAGGGAATCACCGGGGAGCTGTTTTTT
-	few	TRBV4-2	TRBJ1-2	CASSQDDRNYGYTF	TGTGCCAGCAGCCAAGATGACAGGAACTATGGCTACACCTTC
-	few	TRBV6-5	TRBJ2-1	CASQQGSIDEQFF	TGTGCCTCCCAACAGGGTAGTATAGATGAGCAGTTCTTC
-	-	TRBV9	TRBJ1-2	CASSVGRDPRGYGYTF	TGTGCCAGCAGCGTAGGCCGGGACCCGCGGGGCTATGGCTACACCTTC
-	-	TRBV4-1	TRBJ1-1	CASSLRGGDTEAFF	TGCGCCAGCAGCCTCCGGGGGGGGGACACTGAAGCTTTCTTT
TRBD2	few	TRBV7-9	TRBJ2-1	CASNTRAGGTYNEQFF	TGTGCCAGCAACACGAGGGCGGGGGGAACCTACAATGAGCAGTTCTTC
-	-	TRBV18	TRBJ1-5	CASSPEGQSNQPQHF	TGTGCCAGCTCCCCGGAGGGCCAGAGCAATCAGCCCCAGCATTTT
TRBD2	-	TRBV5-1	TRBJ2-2	CASSLGLADNTGELFF	TGCGCCAGCAGCTTGGGACTAGCGGATAACACCGGGGAGCTGTTTTTT
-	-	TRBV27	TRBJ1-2	CASSFDRSANYGYTF	TGTGCCAGCTCCTTTGACAGATCAGCTAACTATGGCTACACCTTC
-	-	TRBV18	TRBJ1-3	CASSPLEVVSGNTIYF	TGTGCCAGCTCACCTCTGGAGGTGGTCTCTGGAAACACCATATATTTT
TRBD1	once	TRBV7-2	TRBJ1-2	CASSSTGQALYSYTF	TGTGCCAGCAGCTCAACCGGACAGGCCTTGTATAGCTACACCTTC
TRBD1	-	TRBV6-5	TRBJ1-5	CASSPGGGNQPQHF	TGTGCCAGCAGTCCAGGGGGCGGGAATCAGCCCCAGCATTTT
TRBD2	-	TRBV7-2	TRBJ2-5	CASSPGTSGGAKETQYF	TGTGCCAGCAGCCCCGGGACTAGCGGGGGGGCGAAAGAGACCCAGTACTTC
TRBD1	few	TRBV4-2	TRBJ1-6	CASSQDPGTGGYSYNSPLHF	TGTGCCAGCAGCCAGGATCCCGGGACAGGGGGATACTCCTATAATTCACCCCTCCACTTT
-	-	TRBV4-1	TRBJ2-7	CASSQGGRGHEQYF	TGCGCCAGCAGCCAAGGGGGCAGAGGCCACGAGCAGTACTTC
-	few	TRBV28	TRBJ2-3	CASSIGDYTDTQYF	TGTGCCAGCAGCATTGGTGACTACACAGATACGCAGTATTTT
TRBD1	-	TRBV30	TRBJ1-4	CAWSSGQGGGGYEKLFF	TGTGCCTGGAGCAGCGGACAGGGGGGTGGCGGATATGAAAAACTGTTTTTT
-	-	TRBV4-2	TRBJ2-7	CASSQGPGLTYEQYF	TGTGCCAGCAGCCAAGGCCCAGGGCTAACGTACGAGCAGTACTTC
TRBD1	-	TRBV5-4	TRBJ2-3	CASSKGYRSQGGTDTQYF	TGTGCCAGCAGCAAGGGTTATAGGTCACAGGGGGGCACAGATACGCAGTATTTT
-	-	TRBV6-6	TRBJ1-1	CASSYLFNTEAFF	TGTGCCAGCAGTTACCTTTTCAACACTGAAGCTTTCTTT
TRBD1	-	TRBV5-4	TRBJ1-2	CASSLRQGWSYGYTF	TGTGCCAGCAGCCTCCGACAGGGTTGGAGCTATGGCTACACCTTC
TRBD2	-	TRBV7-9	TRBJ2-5	CSSSFPHPGLGVTRETQYF	TGTTCCAGCAGCTTCCCTCACCCGGGACTAGGAGTTACGAGGGAGACCCAGTACTTC
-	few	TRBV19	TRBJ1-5	CASTQVVGSNQPQHF	TGTGCCAGTACTCAGGTCGTGGGTAGCAATCAGCCCCAGCATTTT